These 2 T cell receptor beta chains were sequenced from one sample in a study of blood T cells in healthy people across ages (dated by TCRdb to the mid-2010s). Libraries were constructed by 5' RACE. Sequencing was performed on an Illumina HiSeq 2500. The second PCR ran for about 7 to 11 cycles and used a J-beta primer mix along with a sample-barcoded 5' primer. The public reads were reprocessed in TCRdb via fastp at Q25 and MiXCR, keeping in-frame beta chains. Identical CDR3 proteins give one entry, which carries the most common genes and DNA. This sample lists about 800,000 distinct CDR3 sequences; more than 20% were detected once. The ten largest account for roughly 3.8% of the sample. These data were also filed under a second study, of T cells of mothers and their children.

The specimen sequenced was blood. The receptors stem from a boy between 10 and 17 years old in good health.

The V and J genes are TRBV12-3 or TRBV12-4 and TRBJ1-1, with TRBD1 matching 9 bases. The V segment lost 5 bases and the J segment 1 base; nucleotides outside the gene matches: 2. This CDR3 is 14 amino acids long. CDR3 sequence: CASSAQGANTEAFF. DNA of the CDR3: TGTGCCAGCAGTGCACAGGGGGCGAACACTGAAGCTTTCTTT.

This chain uses TRBV6-2 or TRBV6-3 with TRBJ2-3, with D perhaps TRBD2 (6 bases). The CDR3 length is 17 residues. The V gene's germline CDR1 is MNHEY and CDR2 SVGEGT. Trimming stripped 2 bases from V and 2 bases from J, with 17 bases between. CDR3 DNA sequence: TGTGCCAGCAGTTACGAGTCTAGCGATACGTACACAGATACGCAGTATTTT. Translating gives CASSYESSDTYTDTQYF.